The clone carrying this TCR beta chain showed up just a few times. These data come from a study of beta chain features in type 1 diabetes. CDR3 length: 13 residues. Trimming removed 5 bases from V and 5 bases from J, with 9 bases in between. CDR1 and CDR2 from the germline V gene are LGHNA and YNFKEQ. The authors reverse transcribed all of the isolated RNA, so sequencing captured expressed TCRB transcripts. Generated by immunoSEQ multiplex PCR, the TCRdb table keeps only in-frame clones and is missing some. The table shows 240,000 or so clones, with less than 35% occurring only once. J is TRBJ2-2 and V is TRBV4-2; D uncertain. Sequencing used central memory CD4+ T cells from blood. This receptor was identified in a man aged 30-40 years in good health. The CDR3 spells CASSERETGELFF. CDR3 bases: TGTGCCAGCAGCGAAAGGGAAACCGGGGAGCTGTTTTTT.